The 16 T cell receptor beta chains reported below all come from one sample, sequenced in a study of blood T cells in healthy people across ages. The use of a sample-barcoded 5' primer and a J-beta primer mix characterized a second PCR of 7 to 11 cycles. TCRdb recomputed calls from the 5' RACE reads with MiXCR, one row per CDR3 protein. The table has 450,000 to 700,000 distinct CDR3 sequences, 27% seen once. The source material was blood. The receptors shown here come from a woman aged 70-85 years in good health.

V usage is TRBV9 and J usage is TRBJ2-5; D perhaps matches TRBD1 (6 bases). The germline V gene has CDR1 SGDLS and CDR2 YYNGEE. The V and J ends lost 4 bases and 1 base respectively, with 14 bases between them. CDR3 length: 15 amino acids. DNA of the CDR3: TGTGCCAGCAGCCACCGAGGGGGTAGCCAAGAGACCCAGTACTTC. Encoded protein: CASSHRGGSQETQYF. Supplemented by reference TRBV9 and TRBJ2-5, the full variable domain reads DSGVTQTPKHLITATGQRVTLRCSPRSGDLSVYWYQQSLDQGLQFLIQYYNGEERAKGNILERFSAQQFPDLHSELNLSSLELGDSALYFCASSHRGGSQETQYFGPGTRLLVL.

The rearrangement uses TRBV9 and TRBJ1-1, with a possible D match to TRBD1 (6 bases). CDR3 size: 16 residues. The germline CDR1 and CDR2 sequences are SGDLS and YYNGEE. The germline V and J ends were trimmed by 0 bases and 0 bases, with 12 bases remaining between them. The CDR3 region is CASSVGQAGMNTEAFF. Written as DNA, the CDR3 is TGTGCCAGCAGCGTAGGACAGGCGGGAATGAACACTGAAGCTTTCTTT.

The sample holds many counts of this clonotype. This chain links TRBV10-3 with TRBJ2-7; 7 bases match TRBD1. The ends lost 2 bases at V and 3 bases at J; junction bases unmatched: 19. Per the germline V gene, CDR1 is ENHRY and CDR2 is SYGVKD. This CDR3 is built from 19 residues. The CDR3 DNA is TGTGCCATCAGTGAGGGTCGTCCCTCCGGGACAGATTACGACTACGAGCAGTACTTC. Its translation: CAISEGRPSGTDYDYEQYF.

This rearrangement joins TRBV20-1 to TRBJ2-2; 9 bases are a match to TRBD2. The CDR3 extends over 15 amino acids. The V and J ends lost 4 bases and 0 bases, in that order; junction bases with no gene match: 3. The V gene's germline CDR1 is DFQATT and CDR2 SNEGSKA (reference sequence). The CDR3 reads CSATRGGTNTGELFF. The CDR3 DNA is TGCAGTGCTACGCGGGGGGGAACGAACACCGGGGAGCTGTTTTTT.

This clonotype was picked up a small number of times. The junction differs from germline at one of its ends, possibly a read error. This rearrangement joins TRBV6-5 to TRBJ1-4; D remains unclear. Germline values: CDR1 MNHEY, CDR2 SVGAGI. This CDR3 spans 13 amino acids. CDR3 protein: CASSSFGEEILFF. As DNA, the CDR3 is TGTGCCAGCAGTAGTTTTGGGGAGGAAATACTGTTTTTT.

This clonotype was counted a few times. The chain combines TRBV10-2 with TRBJ1-5; no clear D. The CDR3 covers 14 residues. CDR1 is WSHSY and CDR2 is SAAADI in the germline V gene. Trimming stripped 0 bases from V and 9 bases from J, with 12 bases between. CDR3 amino acids: CASSESIRNGPQHF. In DNA, the CDR3 is TGCGCCAGCAGTGAGTCGATCCGGAACGGGCCCCAGCATTTT.

The CDR3 loop is CSARDPQTYEQYF. CDR3 bases: TGCAGTGCTAGAGACCCGCAGACCTACGAGCAGTACTTC. The rearrangement links TRBV20-1 to TRBJ2-5; no definite D call. The J call may be wrong; the DNA end is better matched by TRBJ2-7. CDR1 and CDR2 from the germline V gene are DFQATT and SNEGSKA (reference sequence). The CDR3 sequence is 13 residues long.

The V and J genes are TRBV5-1 and TRBJ2-1; TRBD2 matches 10 bases. J gave up 7 bases and V 4 bases, and 8 bases lay outside the gene matches. The CDR3 is 15 amino acids. Germline V gene lookup returns CDR1 SGHRS and CDR2 YFSETQ. The CDR3 sequence: CASSEASGGGNEQFF. The CDR3 DNA is TGCGCCAGCAGCGAAGCTAGCGGGGGAGGTAATGAGCAGTTCTTC. The complete variable domain, with remaining parts taken from reference TRBV5-1 and TRBJ2-1, reads KAGVTQTPRYLIKTRGQQVTLSCSPISGHRSVSWYQQTPGQGLQFLFEYFSETQRNKGNFPGRFSGRQFSNSRSEMNVSTLELGDSALYLCASSEASGGGNEQFFGPGTRLTVL.

Concerning this clonotype: Mismatch with germline at one junction end may stem from a read error. The chain has TRBV6-2 or TRBV6-3 and TRBJ1-2, with 8 bases lining up with TRBD1. Germline CDR1 is MNHEY and CDR2 is SVGEGT. The CDR3 loop spans 16 amino acids. This chain's CDR3 is CTSSLLGDRSKYGYTF. CDR3 DNA: TGTACCAGCAGCCTTTTGGGGGACAGGTCGAAGTATGGCTACACCTTC.

This clonotype was seen many times. The chain joins TRBV20-1 to TRBJ2-2, with 7 nucleotides matching TRBD1. There are 13 residues in the CDR3. In germline, CDR1 is DFQATT, CDR2 SNEGSKA (reference sequence). V shed 8 bases and J 3 bases; nucleotides not matched to a gene: 6. The CDR3 region has the DNA TGCAGTTCCCACAGGGGCGACACCGGGGAGCTGTTTTTT. Translated: CSSHRGDTGELFF.

This clonotype was seen more than once but under ten times. The rearrangement joins TRBV6-2 or TRBV6-3 to TRBJ1-1, with D unclear. The CDR3 covers 12 residues. Trimming took 6 bases from V and 5 from J, leaving 10 bases between them. CDR1 is MNHEY and CDR2 is SVGEGT in the germline V gene. The CDR3 spells CASSRRLTEAFF. In DNA, the CDR3 is TGTGCCAGCAGCCGCCGGTTGACTGAAGCTTTCTTT.

The sample holds a few counts of this clonotype. The DNA for the CDR3 is TGTGCCAGCAGCTTAAACCTGGGGGCCTACGAGCAGTACTTC. Amino acid sequence: CASSLNLGAYEQYF. The chain carries TRBV7-2 and TRBJ2-7, with D perhaps being TRBD1 or TRBD2 (5 bases each). The CDR3 consists of 14 residues. V lost 2 bases, J lost 2 bases, and 10 bases lay in between. CDR1 SGHTA and CDR2 FQGNSA come from the germline V gene.

In this sample, this clonotype turned up a few times. V gene TRBV7-2 combines with J gene TRBJ1-6; D might be TRBD1 (6 bases). Trimming shortened V by 1 base and J by 10 bases, and 14 bases separated the two germline ends. Per germline, CDR1 SGHTA and CDR2 FQGNSA. This CDR3 comprises 15 residues. The CDR3 nucleotides read TGTGCCAGCAGCTTAGGGGTACCACAGGGATCACCCCTCCACTTT. It encodes CASSLGVPQGSPLHF.

This clonotype occurred a few times. V is TRBV7-2 and J is TRBJ1-4; D possibly corresponds to TRBD1 (5 bases). The CDR3 runs to 13 residues. Germline V gives CDR1 SGHTA, CDR2 FQGNSA. Trimming took 5 bases from V and 16 from J, leaving 20 bases between them. The DNA of the CDR3 is TGTGCCAGCAGCCGTAATCCGCGGGACTCGAGGTTTTTT. It encodes CASSRNPRDSRFF.

This clonotype was found once. The V and J genes are TRBV6-5 and TRBJ1-5; D might be TRBD1 (6 bases). The V end lost 6 bases, the J end lost 2 bases, and 14 bases lay between the germline ends. This CDR3 is 15 amino acids long. The germline V gene encodes CDR1 MNHEY and CDR2 SVGAGI. The chain's CDR3 is CASSPQGVGNQPQHF. In nucleotides, the CDR3 is TGTGCCAGCAGCCCACAGGGTGTGGGCAATCAGCCCCAGCATTTT.

The genes are TRBV29-1 and TRBJ1-1, with D possibly TRBD1 on 6 matching bases. CDR1 is SQVTM, CDR2 ANQGSEA, per germline. CDR3 size: 14 residues. V lost 6 bases and J lost 4, with 18 bases in between. CDR3 region: CSVGAGGQGTEAFF. CDR3 in DNA: TGCAGCGTGGGCGCGGGGGGCCAAGGCACTGAAGCTTTCTTT.